The 8 T cell receptor beta chains below were found in one sample sequenced in a study of response to subunit inactivated influenza vaccine. TCRdb used MiXCR to reprocess the RT-PCR reads, holding one entry per CDR3 protein. The table includes 800,000 to 1,000,000 distinct CDR3 sequences, 21% detected once. This specimen was PBMCs from blood, taken more than 4 days after vaccination. These receptors all come from a man in his forties or fifties who received an inactivated influenza vaccine.

This clonotype was seen more than once but under ten times. This chain uses TRBV14 with TRBJ2-1, with TRBD2 as a possible D gene (6 bases). V was trimmed by 1 base and J by 7 bases, leaving 11 bases between them. The CDR3 covers 14 residues. Looked up from germline, CDR1 is SGHDN and CDR2 is FVKESK. CDR3 in amino acids: CASSQALALNEQFF. CDR3 sequence (DNA): TGTGCCAGCAGCCAAGCCCTAGCGTTGAATGAGCAGTTCTTC.

This chain joins TRBV28 and TRBJ2-7; D may be TRBD1 (6 bases). Germline lookup yields CDR1 MDHEN and CDR2 SYDVKM. V lost 5 bases and J lost 5, with 22 bases in between. This CDR3 has 16 residues. CDR3 in amino acids: CASSMGQLPRLDEQYF. The DNA of the CDR3 is TGTGCCAGCAGTATGGGACAACTCCCACGCCTCGACGAGCAGTACTTC.

The rearrangement uses TRBV20-1 and TRBJ2-7; perhaps TRBD1 as D (5 bases). Per germline, CDR1 DFQATT and CDR2 SNEGSKA (reference sequence). This CDR3 contains 13 residues. V was trimmed by 1 base and J by 3 bases, leaving 10 bases between them. The CDR3 nucleotides read TGCAGTGCTAGAGCTCCGACAGACTACGAGCAGTACTTC. Its translation: CSARAPTDYEQYF.

The CDR3 spells CATSVPGTYNEQFF. CDR3 nucleotide sequence: TGTGCCACCAGTGTACCCGGGACCTACAATGAGCAGTTCTTC. J is TRBJ2-1 and V is TRBV24-1; D is possibly TRBD2 (5 bases). The CDR3 is 14 amino acids. Germline assignment: CDR1 KGHDR and CDR2 SFDVKD. The V end was cut by 5 bases, the J end by 2 bases, with 9 bases between.

The genes are TRBV10-3 and TRBJ1-2, with 7 positions matching TRBD1. With 2 bases clipped from V and 8 bases from J, the junction kept 14 bases outside the gene matches. Looked up from germline, CDR1 is ENHRY and CDR2 is SYGVKD. The CDR3 has 16 residues. The CDR3 here is CAISETIGQAPSGYTF. CDR3 DNA: TGTGCCATCAGTGAGACTATAGGACAGGCCCCATCAGGCTACACCTTC.

This clonotype was recorded a few times. The chain carries TRBV20-1 and TRBJ2-5, with a weak D call TRBD2 (7 bases). In germline, CDR1 is DFQATT, CDR2 SNEGSKA (reference sequence). This CDR3 has 17 residues. Between the trimmed V and J ends, which lost 1 base and 5 bases, there was a span of 23 bases. The CDR3 DNA follows: TGCAGTGCTAGAGCCAACATAGCGGGCCTAGGGGGGGAGACCCAGTACTTC. Amino acids: CSARANIAGLGGETQYF.

This clonotype was picked up a small number of times. The gene calls are TRBV5-1 and TRBJ2-6, with D unclear. Germline CDR1 SGHRS, CDR2 YFSETQ. The CDR3 sequence is 16 residues long. Between the trimmed V and J ends, which lost 2 bases and 2 bases, there was a span of 11 bases. CDR3 DNA sequence: TGCGCCAGCAGCTTTGGGGTTCAGGCTGGGGCCAACGTCCTGACTTTC. Translated, it gives CASSFGVQAGANVLTF.

The V gene is TRBV6-5, the J gene TRBJ2-1, with a possible D match to TRBD2 (6 bases). This CDR3 is 16 amino acids long. Per the germline V gene, CDR1 is MNHEY and CDR2 is SVGAGI. Trimming pared 0 bases from V and 7 bases from J, leaving 16 bases between. Here the CDR3 DNA reads TGTGCCAGCAGTTACTCGCGACTAGAGTTCAAGAATGAGCAGTTCTTC. It translates to CASSYSRLEFKNEQFF.